This passage covers 31 T cell receptor beta chains from one sample sequenced in a study of OX40 agonist ivuxolimab in advanced cancers. Data came from immunoSEQ multiplex PCR; TCRdb stores just in-frame clones and leaves some out. The sample lists some 51,000 clones; around 77% were seen once. The source was CD4+ or CD8+ T cells sorted from blood, collected in a trial of the OX40 agonist ivuxolimab. These receptor sequences come from an adult with an advanced solid tumor such as melanoma, head and neck, liver or kidney cancer.

The rearrangement uses TRBV5-1 and TRBJ1-1; TRBD1 might be the D (5 bases). CDR1 SGHRS and CDR2 YFSETQ come from the germline V gene. Trimming stripped 0 bases from V and 1 base from J, with 13 bases between. This CDR3 has 16 residues. The CDR3 bases are TGCGCCAGCAGCTTGGCCTTGGGACCGCGGAACACTGAAGCTTTCTTT. Translation gives CASSLALGPRNTEAFF.

The chain recombines TRBV11-3 with TRBJ1-1, with D possibly being TRBD1 (5 bases). Germline V gene data show CDR1 as SGHNT and CDR2 as YENEEA. The CDR3 totals 13 residues. Trimming shortened V by 1 base and J by 7 bases, and 10 bases separated the two germline ends. CDR3 nucleotides: TGTGCCAGCAGCTTAGGGGTGAGGGGTGAAGCTTTCTTT. Protein product: CASSLGVRGEAFF.

The chain combines TRBV5-1 with TRBJ2-3; TRBD2 matches 8 bases. The V and J ends lost 4 bases and 1 base, in that order; junction bases with no gene match: 11. The germline CDR1 and CDR2 sequences are SGHRS and YFSETQ. The CDR3 runs to 17 residues. The CDR3 sequence: CASSLGSGSLGTDTQYF. The CDR3 DNA is TGCGCCAGCAGCCTCGGGAGCGGGAGCTTGGGCACAGATACGCAGTATTTT.

This clone appeared a few times. The rearrangement links TRBV27 to TRBJ1-2; no clear D gene. The germline V and J ends were trimmed by 5 bases and 0 bases, with 13 bases remaining between them. CDR1 and CDR2 from the germline V gene are MNHEY and SMNVEV (reference sequence). The CDR3 is made up of 15 amino acids. The CDR3 nucleotides read TGTGCCAGCAGTCCACGCAAGGCGGCTAACTATGGCTACACCTTC. This encodes CASSPRKAANYGYTF.

The rearrangement uses TRBV27 and TRBJ2-7; 11 nucleotides match TRBD2. Germline assignment: CDR1 MNHEY and CDR2 SMNVEV (reference sequence). V shed 6 bases and J 5 bases; nucleotides not matched to a gene: 6. CDR3 size: 14 residues. CDR3 DNA sequence: TGTGCCAGCAGAGATTTAGCGGGAGGGAACGAGCAGTACTTC. Amino acid sequence: CASRDLAGGNEQYF.

This clone appeared a few times. The chain has TRBV4-2 and TRBJ1-6; D unresolved. This CDR3 is 15 amino acids long. Germline loops: CDR1 LGHNA, CDR2 YNFKEQ. V gave up 0 bases and J gave up 5 bases, with 8 bases separating them. CDR3 nucleotides: TGTGCCAGCAGCCAAGATAGACCCAATAATTCACCCCTCCACTTT. This codes for CASSQDRPNNSPLHF.

The rearrangement uses TRBV5-1 and TRBJ2-5; 7 bases align to TRBD1. V was pared by 4 bases and J by 1 base, with 4 bases of the junction left unmatched. CDR1 and CDR2 from the germline V gene are SGHRS and YFSETQ. This CDR3 spans 14 amino acids. The CDR3 region is CASSPGQTQETQYF. As DNA, the CDR3 is TGCGCCAGCAGCCCGGGACAGACCCAAGAGACCCAGTACTTC. Full variable domain (missing parts from reference TRBV5-1 and TRBJ2-5): KAGVTQTPRYLIKTRGQQVTLSCSPISGHRSVSWYQQTPGQGLQFLFEYFSETQRNKGNFPGRFSGRQFSNSRSEMNVSTLELGDSALYLCASSPGQTQETQYFGPGTRLLVL.

This chain connects TRBV9 to TRBJ2-1, with D tentatively TRBD2 (5 bases). The V end was cut by 3 bases, the J end by 4 bases, with 8 bases between. The CDR3 consists of 13 residues. CDR1 is SGDLS, CDR2 YYNGEE, per germline. CDR3 in amino acids: CASSGEPYNEQFF. CDR3 nucleotides: TGTGCCAGCAGCGGGGAGCCGTACAATGAGCAGTTCTTC.

This chain links TRBV18 with TRBJ1-2; 9 bases fit TRBD1. The CDR3 totals 13 residues. The V and J ends lost 8 bases and 7 bases, in that order; junction bases with no gene match: 8. CDR1 is KGHSH, CDR2 LQKENI, per germline. In nucleotides, the CDR3 is TGTGCCAGCACCAACACAGGGGGCTCTGGCTACACCTTC. It codes for CASTNTGGSGYTF.

The chain joins TRBV29-1 to TRBJ2-7; 10 positions match TRBD1. V trimming: 6 bases; J trimming: 6 bases; junction bases outside the gene matches: 8. CDR3 size: 13 residues. Germline CDR1 SQVTM, CDR2 ANQGSEA. CDR3 in amino acids: CSVPGTGDREQYF. CDR3 bases: TGCAGCGTACCCGGGACAGGGGATCGCGAGCAGTACTTC.

Only one count was recorded for this clone. This sequence joins TRBV5-1 and TRBJ2-1, with 12 bases that match TRBD2. This CDR3 comprises 16 residues. Germline assignment: CDR1 SGHRS and CDR2 YFSETQ. Trimming at V came to 3 bases and at J to 7 bases, leaving 8 bases not matched to a gene. The CDR3 here is CASSWTSGIIQNEQFF. CDR3 DNA sequence: TGCGCCAGCAGCTGGACTAGCGGGATTATACAAAATGAGCAGTTCTTC.

The chain uses TRBV28 and TRBJ1-5, with D hard to call. The CDR3 sequence is 13 residues long. Germline CDR1 is MDHEN and CDR2 is SYDVKM. V was trimmed by 5 bases and J by 3 bases, leaving 8 bases between them. CDR3 sequence (DNA): TGTGCCAGCAGTGGGGTTTTCAATCAGCCCCAGCATTTT. Its protein is CASSGVFNQPQHF.

The V call is TRBV5-1, the J call TRBJ1-2, with 8 bases fitting TRBD1. J was trimmed by 3 bases and V by 3 bases; bases with no gene match: 10. Looked up from germline, CDR1 is SGHRS and CDR2 is YFSETQ. The CDR3 totals 16 residues. For the CDR3, the DNA is TGCGCCAGCAGCTCCGTCTACAGGGGGAAGGACTATGGCTACACCTTC. Residues: CASSSVYRGKDYGYTF.

The V and J genes are TRBV30 and TRBJ1-5, with D uncertain. Trimming pared 0 bases from V and 5 bases from J, leaving 8 bases between. Per germline, CDR1 GTSNPN and CDR2 SVGIG (reference sequence). The CDR3 is 13 amino acids. Here the CDR3 reads CAWSVSQDQPQHF. Here the CDR3 DNA reads TGTGCCTGGAGTGTAAGTCAAGATCAGCCCCAGCATTTT.

The chain employs TRBV5-1 and TRBJ1-2, with D possibly matching TRBD1 (6 bases). Trimming left V 0 bases short and J 10 bases short, with 13 bases between. Germline V gene lookup returns CDR1 SGHRS and CDR2 YFSETQ. CDR3 length: 13 amino acids. CDR3 nucleotides: TGCGCCAGCAGCTTGGTGGGGGACATTCCCTACACCTTC. Translating gives CASSLVGDIPYTF.

This rearrangement joins TRBV18 to TRBJ2-5, with 7 bases that match TRBD2. The J segment lost 2 bases and the V segment lost 1 base, leaving 1 base of the junction unmatched. The CDR3 contains 14 residues. Germline loops: CDR1 KGHSH, CDR2 LQKENI. DNA of the CDR3: TGTGCCAGCTCACCACGCGGGGGTCAAGAGACCCAGTACTTC. This encodes CASSPRGGQETQYF.

The chain has TRBV4-1 and TRBJ1-4; 7 bases line up with TRBD1. CDR1 MGHRA and CDR2 YSYEKL come from the germline V gene. This CDR3 has 15 amino acids. V gave up 1 base and J gave up 8 bases; unmatched junction bases: 7. CDR3 sequence (DNA): TGCGCCAGCAGCCAAGCGACAGGGACCTTCGAAAAACTGTTTTTT. It encodes CASSQATGTFEKLFF.

The chain couples TRBV10-1 to TRBJ1-1; 7 bases line up with TRBD1. Trimming cost V 6 bases and J 1 base; bases outside gene matches: 2. Germline V lookup: CDR1 WNHNN, CDR2 SYGVQD (reference sequence). The CDR3 covers 13 residues. The DNA for the CDR3 is TGCGCCAGCAGGGGACAGACGAACACTGAAGCTTTCTTT. The encoded protein is CASRGQTNTEAFF.

Remarks on this clone: Other DNA variants within this sample encode the same CDR3. The V and J genes are TRBV6-1 and TRBJ2-7; D remains unclear. In germline, CDR1 is MNHNS, CDR2 SASEGT. V lost 7 bases and J 4 bases, leaving 17 bases between the germline ends. CDR3 length: 14 residues. CDR3 nucleotides: TGTGCCAGCATGAGGTCAGGCTATAGGTACGAGCAGTACTTC. It codes for CASMRSGYRYEQYF.

The rearrangement links TRBV5-6 to TRBJ2-7; D call uncertain. V gave up 0 bases and J gave up 2 bases, with 9 bases separating them. Germline lookup yields CDR1 SGHDT and CDR2 YYEEEE. There are 14 residues in the CDR3. The CDR3 spells CASSLAVKTYEQYF. DNA for the CDR3: TGTGCCAGCAGCTTGGCCGTAAAGACCTACGAGCAGTACTTC.

The chain carries TRBV5-8 and TRBJ2-4; 8 nucleotides agree with TRBD1. Germline assignment: CDR1 SGHTS and CDR2 YDEGEE. The CDR3 loop spans 15 amino acids. After removal of 1 base from V and 3 bases from J, the junction contained 3 bases not matched to a gene. CDR3: CASSLLGTGKNIQYF. The CDR3 region has the DNA TGTGCCAGCAGCTTGCTTGGGACAGGCAAAAACATTCAGTACTTC.

This chain connects TRBV28 to TRBJ2-7; TRBD2 is a possible D gene (6 bases). Germline CDR1 MDHEN, CDR2 SYDVKM. V was clipped by 7 bases and J by 2 bases, with 12 bases between them. CDR3 length equals 13 residues. CDR3 nucleotides: TGTGCCAGCACCATAGGCGGGGCCTACGAGCAGTACTTC. Its protein product is CASTIGGAYEQYF.

The chain is built from TRBV4-2 and TRBJ1-2; 9 nucleotides match TRBD1. Per germline, CDR1 LGHNA and CDR2 YNFKEQ. The CDR3 length is 15 residues. V was pared by 4 bases and J by 5 bases, with 8 bases of the junction left unmatched. The CDR3 nucleotides read TGTGCCAGCAGCCTGAGGGACAGGGCCCATTATGGCTACACCTTC. Protein sequence: CASSLRDRAHYGYTF.

The J gene is TRBJ2-7, the V gene TRBV10-1; TRBD1 matches at 7 bases. The ends lost 4 bases at V and 4 bases at J; junction bases unmatched: 7. The germline gives CDR1 WNHNN, CDR2 SYGVQD (reference sequence). The CDR3 is 14 residues long. CDR3 coding DNA: TGCGCCAGCAGTGGAAGGGGGCGAGGGTACGAGCAGTACTTC. Its protein product is CASSGRGRGYEQYF.

This sequence joins TRBV14 and TRBJ2-7; TRBD1 is a possible D gene (6 bases). The V end was cut by 4 bases, the J end by 5 bases, with 15 bases between. CDR3 length: 14 amino acids. The germline CDR1 and CDR2 sequences are SGHDN and FVKESK. CDR3 sequence (DNA): TGTGCCAGCAGCCGACAGGAGATCATAAACGAGCAGTACTTC. Its protein is CASSRQEIINEQYF. The full variable domain, its missing parts supplied by reference TRBV14 and TRBJ2-7, is EAGVTQFPSHSVIEKGQTVTLRCDPISGHDNLYWYRRVMGKEIKFLLHFVKESKQDESGMPNNRFLAERTGGTYSTLKVQPAELEDSGVYFCASSRQEIINEQYFGPGTRLTVT.

V and J are TRBV6-4 and TRBJ1-5; no definite D call. Germline V gene data show CDR1 as MRHNA and CDR2 as SNTAGT. V was clipped by 4 bases and J by 3 bases, with 7 bases between them. The CDR3 covers 13 residues. The CDR3 DNA sequence: TGTGCCAGCAGTGCCGGAACCAATCAGCCCCAGCATTTT. Protein sequence: CASSAGTNQPQHF.

The chain uses TRBV21-1 and TRBJ2-5. TRBV21-1 is designated a pseudogene. The CDR3 is 14 amino acids. The chain's CDR3 is CASSKDRPWETQYF. In nucleotides, the CDR3 is TGTGCCAGCAGCAAAGATAGGCCGTGGGAGACCCAGTACTTC.

This clone was picked up a small number of times. The chain carries TRBV4-2 and TRBJ2-7; the D is unclear. The V gene lost 2 bases and the J gene lost 7 bases, with 15 bases spanning the gap. Germline V CDR1 and CDR2: LGHNA, YNFKEQ. The CDR3 loop spans 14 amino acids. CDR3 in DNA: TGTGCCAGCAGCCAATCCGCTTTTAGGTGGGAGCAGTACTTC. It encodes CASSQSAFRWEQYF.

V gene TRBV5-5 combines with J gene TRBJ2-2, with D perhaps assigned TRBD1 or TRBD2 (6 bases each). Trimming took off 1 base at V and 6 bases at J, with 13 bases between the two ends. The CDR3 loop spans 15 amino acids. Germline assignment: CDR1 SGHKS and CDR2 YYEKEE (reference sequence). CDR3 in DNA: TGTGCCAGCAGCTTGAGAGGGGGGTCCGCCGGGGAGCTGTTTTTT. Protein: CASSLRGGSAGELFF.

The chain employs TRBV5-6 and TRBJ2-1; perhaps TRBD2 as D (6 bases). This CDR3 is built from 14 residues. Trimming stripped 4 bases from V and 10 bases from J, with 18 bases between. Germline CDR1 and CDR2: SGHDT and YYEEEE. CDR3 nucleotide sequence: TGTGCCAGCAGCGGGGGACTTCACGAAGGGGAGCAGTTCTTC. It encodes CASSGGLHEGEQFF.

This sequence joins TRBV6-5 and TRBJ1-2, with 7 bases that match TRBD1. The V and J ends lost 4 bases and 0 bases, in that order; junction bases with no gene match: 2. There are 14 residues in the CDR3. The germline CDR1 and CDR2 sequences are MNHEY and SVGAGI. CDR3 in amino acids: CASSLQGTNYGYTF. In DNA, the CDR3 is TGTGCCAGCAGTTTACAGGGGACTAACTATGGCTACACCTTC.